These T cell receptor beta chains were read from a single sample in a study of patients and donors after allogeneic stem cell transplantation. TCRdb used MiXCR to reprocess the RT-PCR reads, holding one entry per CDR3 protein. The repertoire holds more than 850,000 distinct CDR3 sequences, with roughly 18% as singletons. The specimen sequenced was blood, either unsorted or a sorted T cell fraction (not recorded which). The receptor set was obtained from a human donor who was either an allogeneic HSCT recipient or a stem cell or donor lymphocyte infusion donor (not recorded which). It is not recorded whose cells these are; they may come from a transplant donor. Both conserved end residues are part of each CDR3. The D gene is left open where the match is weak. Some rows mark clone size as missing; the rest say once, few, many or name a class of expanded clone.

>NA|NA|TRBJ1-2|TRBV10-3
TGTGCCATCAGTAAAAACCGGGCGAGCTACACCTTC
CAISKNRASYTF
>NA|NA|TRBJ2-4|TRBV7-9
TGTGCCAGCAGCGGGAGGCCCGACGAAAACATTCAGTACTTC
CASSGRPDENIQYF
>NA|NA|TRBJ2-5|TRBV29-1
TGCAGCGTTCGGGTGGGAGGAGAGACCCAGTACTTC
CSVRVGGETQYF
>TRBD2|NA|TRBJ2-3|TRBV20-1
TGCAGTGGGGGACGGGGGGGCACAGATACGCAGTATTTT
CSGGRGGTDTQYF
>TRBD2|few|TRBJ2-1|TRBV5-6
TGTGCCAGCAGCGTAGCGGGAAAGGGCTACAATGAGCAGTTCTTC
CASSVAGKGYNEQFF
>NA|NA|TRBJ2-7|TRBV28
TGTGCCAGCAGTATAGGGGTGGAGGGGAGCTACGAGCAGTACTTC
CASSIGVEGSYEQYF
>NA|NA|TRBJ2-3|TRBV5-1
TGCGCCAGCAGTCCCTTAATGGCCACAGATACGCAGTATTTT
CASSPLMATDTQYF
>NA|few|TRBJ2-1|TRBV12-3/TRBV12-4
TGTGCCAGCAGTTTAAGTCCCTATACTTACAATGAGCAGTTCTTC
CASSLSPYTYNEQFF
>TRBD1|NA|TRBJ1-1|TRBV6-2/TRBV6-3
TGTGCCAGCACCGGAGGGGGACAGTCGGCTTTCTTT
CASTGGGQSAFF
>NA|NA|TRBJ2-7|TRBV15
TGTGCCACCAGCAGAGATGGGTTGGGAGACGAGCAGAACTTC
CATSRDGLGDEQNF
>NA|NA|TRBJ2-1|TRBV10-3
TGTGCCATCAGTGAGCCGCCGAGCTCCTACAATGAGCAGTTCTTC
CAISEPPSSYNEQFF
>NA|NA|TRBJ2-5|TRBV5-1
TGCGCCAGCAGCTTGGTTGGTCTAGCAAGTCGAGAGACCCAGTACTTC
CASSLVGLASRETQYF
>NA|NA|TRBJ2-7|TRBV21-1
TGTGCCAGCAGCAAAGAAGAGACTGCAGCCTACGAGCAGTACTTC
CASSKEETAAYEQYF
>TRBD2|few|TRBJ2-1|TRBV20-1
TGCAGTGCTACGAGCGGGGGATTAGGCTACAATGAGCAGTTCTTC
CSATSGGLGYNEQFF
>NA|NA|TRBJ1-1|TRBV7-2
TGTGCCAGCAGCTTCGTTACAGGGATGAACACTGAAGCTTTCTTT
CASSFVTGMNTEAFF
>TRBD1|few|TRBJ1-2|TRBV14
TGTGCCAGCAGCTTAGCCGGGACAGCAGCCTATGGCTACACCTTC
CASSLAGTAAYGYTF
>NA|NA|TRBJ1-5|TRBV24-1
TGTGCCACCAGTGACTCGACAAGGGCGGGCAATCAGCCCCAGCATTTT
CATSDSTRAGNQPQHF
>NA|few|TRBJ1-2|TRBV4-1
TGCGCCAGCAGCCAAGATGGGGACAAGAACTATGGCTACACCTTC
CASSQDGDKNYGYTF
>NA|few|TRBJ1-1|TRBV5-1
TGCGCCAGCACCCTAGGGGCTCCAAGGGCGAACACTGAAGCTTTCTTT
CASTLGAPRANTEAFF
>TRBD2|NA|TRBJ2-7|TRBV12-3/TRBV12-4
TGTGCCAGCACCAAAAATGGGGGACTACGGAGCTCCTACGAGCAGTACTTC
CASTKNGGLRSSYEQYF
>NA|few|TRBJ1-2|TRBV27
TGTGCCAGCAGTTTCTCAAAGAACTATGGCTACACCTTC
CASSFSKNYGYTF
>TRBD1|few|TRBJ2-7|TRBV25-1
TGTGCCAGCAGTGGACTGGGACAGTCCTACGAGCAGTACTTC
CASSGLGQSYEQYF
>TRBD2|NA|TRBJ2-1|TRBV13
TGTGCCAGCAGCTTAGAGGTATGGACTAGCGGGAGCGGTGAGCAGTTCTTC
CASSLEVWTSGSGEQFF
>NA|few|TRBJ2-7|TRBV29-1
TGCAGCGTTGTAGGATCCGCCGGACTCTTCATTTCCTACGAGCAGTACTTC
CSVVGSAGLFISYEQYF
>NA|NA|TRBJ2-7|TRBV6-1
TGTGCCAGCAGTCCAATACAGGGATACTACGAGCAGTACTTC
CASSPIQGYYEQYF